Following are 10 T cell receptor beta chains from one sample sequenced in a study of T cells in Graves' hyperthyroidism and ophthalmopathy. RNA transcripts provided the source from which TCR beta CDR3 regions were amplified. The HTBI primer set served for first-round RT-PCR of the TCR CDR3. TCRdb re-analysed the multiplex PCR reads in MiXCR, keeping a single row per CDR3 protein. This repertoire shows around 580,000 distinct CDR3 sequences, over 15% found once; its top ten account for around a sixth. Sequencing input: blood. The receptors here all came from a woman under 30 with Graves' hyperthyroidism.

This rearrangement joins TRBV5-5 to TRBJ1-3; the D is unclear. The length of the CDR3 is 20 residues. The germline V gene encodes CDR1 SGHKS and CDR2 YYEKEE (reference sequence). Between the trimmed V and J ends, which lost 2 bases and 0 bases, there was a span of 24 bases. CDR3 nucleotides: TGTGCCAGCAGCTTTTCCCAGGCCCGCCTTGGGTTAAACTCTGGAAACACCATATATTTT. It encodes CASSFSQARLGLNSGNTIYF. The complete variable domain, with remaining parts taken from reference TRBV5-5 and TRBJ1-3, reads DAGVTQSPTHLIKTRGQQVTLRCSPISGHKSVSWYQQVLGQGPQFIFQYYEKEERGRGNFPDRFSARQFPNYSSELNVNALLLGDSALYLCASSFSQARLGLNSGNTIYFGEGSWLTVV.

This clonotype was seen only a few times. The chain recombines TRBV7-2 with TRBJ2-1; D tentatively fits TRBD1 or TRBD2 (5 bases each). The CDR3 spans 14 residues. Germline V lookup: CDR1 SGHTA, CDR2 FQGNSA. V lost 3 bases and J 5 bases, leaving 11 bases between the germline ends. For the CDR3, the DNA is TGTGCCAGCAGCTTCCGACGGGACCACAATGAGCAGTTCTTC. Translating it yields CASSFRRDHNEQFF.

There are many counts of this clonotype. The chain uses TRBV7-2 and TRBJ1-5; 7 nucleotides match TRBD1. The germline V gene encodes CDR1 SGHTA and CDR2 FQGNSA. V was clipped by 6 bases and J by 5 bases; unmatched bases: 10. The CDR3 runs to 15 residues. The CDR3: CASSPTRGSYQPQHF. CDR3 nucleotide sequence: TGTGCCAGCAGTCCCACCAGGGGGTCGTATCAGCCCCAGCATTTT. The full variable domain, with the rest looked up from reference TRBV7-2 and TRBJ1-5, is GAGVSQSPSNKVTEKGKDVELRCDPISGHTALYWYRQSLGQGLEFLIYFQGNSAPDKSGLPSDRFSAERTGGSVSTLTIQRTQQEDSAVYLCASSPTRGSYQPQHFGDGTRLSIL.

CDR3 residues: CSVGRLAGVDEQFF. The CDR3, as DNA: TGCAGCGTGGGGAGGCTAGCGGGAGTTGATGAGCAGTTCTTC. The chain joins TRBV29-1 to TRBJ2-1, with 10 bases identical to TRBD2. The J segment lost 8 bases and the V segment lost 6 bases, leaving 10 bases of the junction unmatched. Germline V gives CDR1 SQVTM, CDR2 ANQGSEA. The CDR3 is 14 amino acids.

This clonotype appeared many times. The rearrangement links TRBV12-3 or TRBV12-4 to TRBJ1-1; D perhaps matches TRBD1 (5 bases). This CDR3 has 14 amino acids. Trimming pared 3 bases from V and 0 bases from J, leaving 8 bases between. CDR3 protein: CASSFKGMNTEAFF. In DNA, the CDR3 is TGTGCCAGCAGTTTTAAGGGGATGAACACTGAAGCTTTCTTT.

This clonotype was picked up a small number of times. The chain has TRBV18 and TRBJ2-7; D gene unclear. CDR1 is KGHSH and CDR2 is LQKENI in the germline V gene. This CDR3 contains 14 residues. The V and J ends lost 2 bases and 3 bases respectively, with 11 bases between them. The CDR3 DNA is TGTGCCAGCTCACCAGGTAACACACTCTACGAGCAGTACTTC. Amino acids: CASSPGNTLYEQYF.

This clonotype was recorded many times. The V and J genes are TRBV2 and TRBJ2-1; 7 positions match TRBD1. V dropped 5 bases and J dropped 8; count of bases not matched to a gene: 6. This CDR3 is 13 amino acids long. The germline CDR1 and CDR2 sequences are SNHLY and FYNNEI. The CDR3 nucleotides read TGTGCCAGCAGTTTGGACAGGCGCCATGAGCAGTTCTTC. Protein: CASSLDRRHEQFF.

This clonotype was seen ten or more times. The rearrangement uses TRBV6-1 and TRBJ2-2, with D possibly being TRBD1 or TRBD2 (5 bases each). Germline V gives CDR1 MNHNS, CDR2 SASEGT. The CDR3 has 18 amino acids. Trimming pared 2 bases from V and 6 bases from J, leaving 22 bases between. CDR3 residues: CASSEQPTGPPRAGELFF. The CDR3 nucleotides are TGTGCCAGCAGTGAACAACCTACGGGACCCCCACGGGCCGGGGAGCTGTTTTTT.

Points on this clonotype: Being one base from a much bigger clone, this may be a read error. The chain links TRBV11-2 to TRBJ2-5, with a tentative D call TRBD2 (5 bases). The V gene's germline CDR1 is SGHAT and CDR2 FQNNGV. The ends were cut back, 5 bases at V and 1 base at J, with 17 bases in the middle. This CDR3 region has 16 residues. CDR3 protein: CASSPSVASAQETQYF. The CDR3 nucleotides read TGTGCCAGCAGCCCCTCCGTAGCGAGCGCCCAAGAGACCCAGTACTTC.

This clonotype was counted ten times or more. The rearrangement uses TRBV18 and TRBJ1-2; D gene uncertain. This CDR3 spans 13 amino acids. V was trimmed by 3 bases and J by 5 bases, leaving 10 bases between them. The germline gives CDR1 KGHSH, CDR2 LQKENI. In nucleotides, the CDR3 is TGTGCCAGCTCACCCGGTCAGGAATATGGCTACACCTTC. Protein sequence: CASSPGQEYGYTF.